The 21 T cell receptor beta chains given below trace back to one sample, sequenced in a study of T cells in localized non-small cell lung cancer. Here immunoSEQ multiplex PCR was the method, and the copy in TCRdb shows in-frame clones only, minus some. The data show roughly 30,000 clones, approximately 88% seen once. The source was peripheral blood, collected before any cancer treatment. Receptors originate from a female donor of 60 years or more with stage I lung adenocarcinoma.

The gene calls are TRBV28 and TRBJ1-2, with D hard to call. The CDR3 loop spans 14 amino acids. Trimming removed 6 bases from V and 4 bases from J, with 15 bases in between. The germline V gene encodes CDR1 MDHEN and CDR2 SYDVKM. CDR3 loop: CASSPGQRGYGYTF. The CDR3 bases are TGTGCCAGCAGCCCCGGCCAGCGGGGCTATGGCTACACCTTC.

CDR3 DNA: TGTGCCAGCAGACAGACAGGGAACTATGGCTACACCTTC. Its protein product is CASRQTGNYGYTF. The chain joins TRBV6-1 to TRBJ1-2; 7 bases fit TRBD1. The CDR3 spans 13 residues. Germline V gene sequence: CDR1 MNHNS, CDR2 SASEGT. J gave up 2 bases and V 6 bases, and 3 bases lay outside the gene matches.

The chain is built from TRBV11-3 and TRBJ2-2; unclear D gene. The length of the CDR3 is 16 residues. Trimming cost V 7 bases and J 2 bases, with 17 bases left between them. Germline V lookup: CDR1 SGHNT, CDR2 YENEEA. CDR3 nucleotide sequence: TGTGCCAGCACCTCGCCCCCGGGCCGTAACACCGGGGAGCTGTTTTTT. It encodes CASTSPPGRNTGELFF.

The V call is TRBV5-5, the J call TRBJ2-2, with D hard to call. CDR3 size: 14 residues. V lost 0 bases, J lost 6 bases, and 9 bases lay in between. Germline CDR1 SGHKS, CDR2 YYEKEE (reference sequence). CDR3: CASSLDWRAGELFF. CDR3 coding DNA: TGTGCCAGCAGCTTGGACTGGCGAGCCGGGGAGCTGTTTTTT. Filled out from reference TRBV5-5 and TRBJ2-2, the complete variable domain reads DAGVTQSPTHLIKTRGQQVTLRCSPISGHKSVSWYQQVLGQGPQFIFQYYEKEERGRGNFPDRFSARQFPNYSSELNVNALLLGDSALYLCASSLDWRAGELFFGEGSRLTVL.

The chain uses TRBV29-1 and TRBJ2-2; possibly TRBD2 for D (6 bases). V shed 5 bases and J shed 3 bases, with 19 bases lying between them. Germline loops: CDR1 SQVTM, CDR2 ANQGSEA. The CDR3 has 16 amino acids. The CDR3 nucleotides read TGCAGCGTTAAAGGGAGGTCGAACTTGGACACCGGGGAGCTGTTTTTT. Residues: CSVKGRSNLDTGELFF.

This clone has a single count. This chain links TRBV11-2 with TRBJ2-7; no firm D call. Germline V gene lookup returns CDR1 SGHAT and CDR2 FQNNGV. Trimming removed 3 bases from V and 0 bases from J, with 12 bases in between. The CDR3 has 15 residues. In DNA, the CDR3 is TGTGCCAGCAGCTTGTCCCCCCAGGACTCCTACGAGCAGTACTTC. This encodes CASSLSPQDSYEQYF.

This clone was detected a few times. V is TRBV9 and J is TRBJ1-2; possible D gene TRBD1, 6 bases. CDR3 size: 16 residues. Trimming cost V 3 bases and J 1 base, with 16 bases left between them. Germline V gene lookup returns CDR1 SGDLS and CDR2 YYNGEE. CDR3 in amino acids: CASSGGAGSFNYGYTF. CDR3 sequence (DNA): TGTGCCAGCAGCGGGGGGGCTGGGAGCTTTAACTATGGCTACACCTTC.

The chain employs TRBV5-1 and TRBJ2-7; the D is unclear. In germline, CDR1 is SGHRS, CDR2 YFSETQ. V gave up 0 bases and J gave up 4 bases, with 2 bases separating them. The CDR3 has 11 residues. In DNA, the CDR3 is TGCGCCAGCAGCTTGGGGTACGAGCAGTACTTC. It translates to CASSLGYEQYF.

This clone was observed a single time. The chain uses TRBV2 and TRBJ2-7, with TRBD1 matching 9 bases. The CDR3 runs to 14 residues. Per germline, CDR1 SNHLY and CDR2 FYNNEI. V shed 8 bases, J shed 2 bases, and the junction held 7 bases outside the gene matches. In nucleotides, the CDR3 is TGTGCCAGCGGGGGGACAGGGAACCCCTACGAGCAGTACTTC. This sequence encodes CASGGTGNPYEQYF.

The rearrangement uses TRBV7-2 and TRBJ2-7; D ambiguous. The CDR3 contains 15 residues. In germline, CDR1 is SGHTA, CDR2 FQGNSA. The germline V and J ends were trimmed by 2 bases and 0 bases, with 11 bases remaining between them. The CDR3 region has the DNA TGTGCCAGCAGCTTACAGTTCCACATCTCCTACGAGCAGTACTTC. Protein sequence: CASSLQFHISYEQYF. The full variable domain, rest sourced from reference TRBV7-2 and TRBJ2-7, is GAGVSQSPSNKVTEKGKDVELRCDPISGHTALYWYRQSLGQGLEFLIYFQGNSAPDKSGLPSDRFSAERTGGSVSTLTIQRTQQEDSAVYLCASSLQFHISYEQYFGPGTRLTVT.

The genes are TRBV5-8 and TRBJ1-2, with 10 bases identical to TRBD1. This CDR3 region has 16 residues. CDR1 is SGHTS, CDR2 YDEGEE, per germline. Trimming cost V 3 bases and J 2 bases; bases outside gene matches: 7. For the CDR3, the DNA is TGTGCCAGCAGCTGGGGGACAGGGGTAATCAACTATGGCTACACCTTC. It yields the protein CASSWGTGVINYGYTF.

The chain links TRBV7-9 to TRBJ1-1; TRBD1 matches 10 bases. The CDR3 is 16 residues long. Germline V lookup: CDR1 SEHNR, CDR2 FQNEAQ (reference sequence). V shed 5 bases and J 2 bases; nucleotides not matched to a gene: 8. The CDR3 bases are TGTGCCAGCAGCCAAAGGACAGGGGGTGGAAACACTGAAGCTTTCTTT. Its translation is CASSQRTGGGNTEAFF.

The chain couples TRBV15 to TRBJ2-1; D not resolved. V lost 8 bases and J lost 4, with 9 bases in between. Germline V CDR1 and CDR2: LNHNV, YYDKDF (reference sequence). The CDR3 covers 12 residues. This chain's CDR3 is CATSEGYNEQFF. The CDR3 coding sequence is TGTGCCACCTCCGAAGGGTACAATGAGCAGTTCTTC.

The CDR3 region is CAWSSLGLANYGYTF. CDR3 nucleotide sequence: TGTGCCTGGAGCTCCCTAGGTCTGGCTAACTATGGCTACACCTTC. The chain combines TRBV30 with TRBJ1-2; D gene unclear. The CDR3 loop spans 15 amino acids. Germline lookup yields CDR1 GTSNPN and CDR2 SVGIG (reference sequence). Trimming left V 3 bases short and J 0 bases short, with 14 bases between. The full variable domain, in which reference TRBV30 and TRBJ1-2 provide the parts outside the CDR3, is SQTIHQWPATLVQPVGSPLSLECTVEGTSNPNLYWYRQAAGRGLQLLFYSVGIGQISSEVPQNLSASRPQDRQFILSSKKLLLSDSGFYLCAWSSLGLANYGYTFGSGTRLTVV.

This clone was picked up a small number of times. This sequence joins TRBV5-1 and TRBJ1-1, with 7 bases that match TRBD1. CDR1 is SGHRS and CDR2 is YFSETQ in the germline V gene. Unmatched junction bases numbered 4, after V lost 3 bases and J lost 2 bases. The CDR3 extends over 14 amino acids. As DNA, the CDR3 is TGCGCCAGCAGCTCGGGACAGTTAAACACTGAAGCTTTCTTT. This sequence encodes CASSSGQLNTEAFF. Based on the CDR3 plus reference TRBV5-1 and TRBJ1-1, the full variable domain is KAGVTQTPRYLIKTRGQQVTLSCSPISGHRSVSWYQQTPGQGLQFLFEYFSETQRNKGNFPGRFSGRQFSNSRSEMNVSTLELGDSALYLCASSSGQLNTEAFFGQGTRLTVV.

This chain joins TRBV7-2 and TRBJ1-3; TRBD1 aligns across 7 bases. J lost 1 base, V lost 1 base, and 7 bases had no gene match. CDR1 and CDR2 (germline): SGHTA, FQGNSA. CDR3 length: 17 amino acids. This CDR3 reads CASSLVGQSPSGNTIYF. CDR3 sequence (DNA): TGTGCCAGCAGCTTAGTGGGACAGTCCCCGTCTGGAAACACCATATATTTT.

V is TRBV2 and J is TRBJ2-7; TRBD1 aligns across 7 bases. The CDR3 covers 13 residues. CDR1 and CDR2 (germline): SNHLY, FYNNEI. V was clipped by 6 bases and J by 3 bases; unmatched bases: 5. The CDR3 coding sequence is TGTGCCAGCAGCCTTGACAGGGTCTACGAGCAGTACTTC. Translating gives CASSLDRVYEQYF.

The gene calls are TRBV7-8 and TRBJ2-1; 7 bases line up with TRBD2. CDR1 SGHVS and CDR2 FQNEAQ come from the germline V gene. The CDR3 runs to 15 residues. Trimming cost V 2 bases and J 9 bases; bases outside gene matches: 10. The CDR3 nucleotides are TGTGCCAGCAGCTTACTCGCGGGAGTATCCCGTGAGCAGTTCTTC. Its translation is CASSLLAGVSREQFF.

The chain is built from TRBV7-2 and TRBJ2-7; TRBD1 matches 11 bases. Germline V gene sequence: CDR1 SGHTA, CDR2 FQGNSA. J lost 6 bases, V lost 5 bases, and 9 bases had no gene match. This CDR3 comprises 15 residues. CDR3 nucleotides: TGTGCCAGCAGCCAGTTCAGGGGACAGGGGGGCGAGCAGTACTTC. The encoded protein is CASSQFRGQGGEQYF.

This chain connects TRBV9 to TRBJ2-1; no reliable D call. The length of the CDR3 is 15 residues. Trimming took 0 bases from V and 0 from J, leaving 7 bases between them. The V gene's germline CDR1 is SGDLS and CDR2 YYNGEE. The chain's CDR3 is CASSVAISSYNEQFF. CDR3 nucleotide sequence: TGTGCCAGCAGCGTAGCAATAAGCTCCTACAATGAGCAGTTCTTC.

This chain joins TRBV18 and TRBJ1-2, with D uncertain. From germline, CDR1 is KGHSH and CDR2 LQKENI. Trimming cost V 0 bases and J 8 bases, with 7 bases left between them. The CDR3 runs 12 residues. Here the CDR3 DNA reads TGTGCCAGCTCACCACCGACGTTCGGCTACACCTTC. This sequence encodes CASSPPTFGYTF.